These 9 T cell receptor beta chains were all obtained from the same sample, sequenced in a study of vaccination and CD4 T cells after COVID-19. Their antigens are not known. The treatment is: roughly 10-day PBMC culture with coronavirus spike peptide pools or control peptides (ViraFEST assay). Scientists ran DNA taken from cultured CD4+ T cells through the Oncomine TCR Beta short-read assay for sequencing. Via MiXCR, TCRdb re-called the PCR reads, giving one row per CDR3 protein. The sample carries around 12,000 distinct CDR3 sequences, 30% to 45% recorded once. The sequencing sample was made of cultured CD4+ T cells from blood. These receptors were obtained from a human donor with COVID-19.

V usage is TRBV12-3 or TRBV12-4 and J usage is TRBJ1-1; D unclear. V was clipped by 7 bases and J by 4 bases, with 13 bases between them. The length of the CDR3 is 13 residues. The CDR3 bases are TGTGCCAGCACCTCACTCAGTGGCACTGAAGCTTTCTTT. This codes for CASTSLSGTEAFF.

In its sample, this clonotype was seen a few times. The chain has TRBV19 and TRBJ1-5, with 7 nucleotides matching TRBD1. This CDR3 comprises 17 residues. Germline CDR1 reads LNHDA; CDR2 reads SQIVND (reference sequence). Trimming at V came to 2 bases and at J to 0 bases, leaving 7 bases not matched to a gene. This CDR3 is CASSIWPGGISNQPQHF. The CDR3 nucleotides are TGTGCCAGTAGTATATGGCCAGGGGGTATTAGCAATCAGCCCCAGCATTTT.

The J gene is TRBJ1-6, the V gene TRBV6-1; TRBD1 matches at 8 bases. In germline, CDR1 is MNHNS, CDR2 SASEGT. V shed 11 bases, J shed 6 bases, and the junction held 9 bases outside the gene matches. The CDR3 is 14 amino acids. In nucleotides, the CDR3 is TGTGCCGGGACCGGGACAGGTCGTAATTCACCCCTCCACTTT. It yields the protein CAGTGTGRNSPLHF.

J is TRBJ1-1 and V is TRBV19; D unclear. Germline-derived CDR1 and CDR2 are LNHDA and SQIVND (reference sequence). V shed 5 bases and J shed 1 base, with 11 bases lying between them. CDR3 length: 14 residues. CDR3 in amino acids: CASSEDPANTEAFF. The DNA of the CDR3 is TGTGCCAGTAGTGAGGACCCCGCGAACACTGAAGCTTTCTTT.

CDR3 bases: TGCAGCGTCACATTAGCGGGGGGACAGGAGACCCAGTACTTC. Translation: CSVTLAGGQETQYF. The chain joins TRBV29-1 to TRBJ2-5, with 10 nucleotides matching TRBD2. Trimming removed 6 bases from V and 5 bases from J; junction bases left unmatched: 9. The CDR3 spans 14 residues. Looked up from germline, CDR1 is SQVTM and CDR2 is ANQGSEA.

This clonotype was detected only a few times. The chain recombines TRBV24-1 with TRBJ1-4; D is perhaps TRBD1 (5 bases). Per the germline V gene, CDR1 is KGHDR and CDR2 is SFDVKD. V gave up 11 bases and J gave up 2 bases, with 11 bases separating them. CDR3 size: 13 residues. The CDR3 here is CANTQGTNEKLFF. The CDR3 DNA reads TGTGCCAACACGCAGGGCACTAATGAAAAACTGTTTTTT.

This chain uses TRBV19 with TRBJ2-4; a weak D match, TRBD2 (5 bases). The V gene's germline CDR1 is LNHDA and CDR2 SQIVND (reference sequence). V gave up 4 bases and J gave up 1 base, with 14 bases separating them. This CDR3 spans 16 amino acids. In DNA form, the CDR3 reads TGTGCCAGTAGTACCGCCCTACCGGGGGCCAAAAACATTCAGTACTTC. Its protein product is CASSTALPGAKNIQYF.

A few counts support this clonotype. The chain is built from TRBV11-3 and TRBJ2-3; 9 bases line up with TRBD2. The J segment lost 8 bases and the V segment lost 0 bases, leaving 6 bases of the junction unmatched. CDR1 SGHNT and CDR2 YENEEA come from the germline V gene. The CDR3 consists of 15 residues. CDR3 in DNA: TGTGCCAGCAGCTTAGAAGGCGGCGGGGGGGCTACGCAGTATTTT. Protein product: CASSLEGGGGATQYF.

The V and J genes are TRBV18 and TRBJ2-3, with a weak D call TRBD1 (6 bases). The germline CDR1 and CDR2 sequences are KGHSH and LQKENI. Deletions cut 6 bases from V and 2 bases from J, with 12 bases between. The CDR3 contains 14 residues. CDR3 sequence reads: CASSNTGSTDTQYF. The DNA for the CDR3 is TGTGCCAGCTCGAATACAGGGTCCACAGATACGCAGTATTTT.